One and the same sample provided the 26 T cell receptor beta chains below, sequenced in a study of vaccination and CD4 T cells after COVID-19 (dated by TCRdb to the early 2020s). No antigens are known for them. According to the study, the label for this sample's treatment or condition signals: 10-day PBMC culture with coronavirus spike peptide pools or control peptides (ViraFEST assay). Library creation used PCR. The instrument given in TCRdb is Illumina iSeq 100. DNA from cultured CD4+ T cells was subjected to TCR sequencing with the Oncomine TCR Beta short-read assay at the Johns Hopkins FTIC core. The public reads were quality trimmed at Q25 with fastp and then assembled into clones with MiXCR by TCRdb, keeping productive beta chains. Rows are unified per CDR3 protein, each entry keeping the most common DNA and genes. This sample has around 9,600 distinct CDR3 sequences in its table, and about 41% of those were observed once. Over 9% of the sample comes from the top ten.

The specimen sequenced was CD4+ T cells from blood, cultured in vitro. All receptors come from a human donor who had recovered from COVID-19.

V gene TRBV6-2 or TRBV6-3 combines with J gene TRBJ2-7; TRBD2 matches at 13 bases. The germline gives CDR1 MNHEY, CDR2 SVGEGT. This CDR3 comprises 18 residues. V dropped 3 bases and J dropped 5; count of bases not matched to a gene: 13. CDR3 sequence: CASSYHWTSGGYGDEQYF. CDR3 in DNA: TGTGCCAGCAGTTATCATTGGACTAGCGGGGGATATGGGGACGAGCAGTACTTC.

This rearrangement joins TRBV7-3 to TRBJ2-1; 9 bases match TRBD1. Trimming at V came to 4 bases and at J to 9 bases, leaving 7 bases not matched to a gene. This CDR3 has 14 amino acids. Germline V gene data show CDR1 as SGHTA and CDR2 as FQGTGA. The CDR3, as DNA: TGTGCCAGCAGCTCACCGGGACAGGGCTCTGAGCAGTTCTTC. It codes for CASSSPGQGSEQFF. The full variable domain, completed using reference TRBV7-3 and TRBJ2-1, is GAGVSQTPSNKVTEKGKYVELRCDPISGHTALYWYRQSLGQGPEFLIYFQGTGAADDSGLPNDRFFAVRPEGSVSTLKIQRTERGDSAVYLCASSSPGQGSEQFFGPGTRLTVL.

In its sample, this clonotype was seen a few times. CDR3 sequence (DNA): TGTGCCAGCAGTTTCCGATCGCTCTCAGATACGCAGTATTTT. Amino acids: CASSFRSLSDTQYF. The chain employs TRBV12-3 or TRBV12-4 and TRBJ2-3; D call uncertain. Trimming left V 3 bases short and J 4 bases short, with 11 bases between. This CDR3 is built from 14 residues.

The V call is TRBV27, the J call TRBJ2-5; 9 bases are shared with TRBD1. After removal of 5 bases from V and 6 bases from J, the junction contained 7 bases not matched to a gene. CDR3 length equals 14 residues. The germline gives CDR1 MNHEY, CDR2 SMNVEV (reference sequence). As DNA, the CDR3 is TGTGCCAGCAGTCCCGGGACAGGGCAAAAGACCCAGTACTTC. As protein: CASSPGTGQKTQYF.

The CDR3 DNA sequence: TGTGCCAGCAGCACCGCTGGGGGGTTCTATGGCTACACCTTC. Protein: CASSTAGGFYGYTF. The V gene is TRBV7-2, the J gene TRBJ1-2; TRBD1 might be the D (5 bases). Trimming cost V 5 bases and J 4 bases, with 14 bases left between them. The CDR3 loop spans 14 amino acids. The germline CDR1 and CDR2 sequences are SGHTA and FQGNSA.

For this clonotype: Compared with germline, one end of the junction differs, possibly owing to a read error. This sequence joins TRBV20-1 and TRBJ1-2; tentatively, D is TRBD1 (6 bases). The CDR3 extends over 14 amino acids. The germline V gene has CDR1 DFQATT and CDR2 SNEGSKA (reference sequence). CDR3 sequence: CSAPHTTGNSGYTF. CDR3 nucleotides: TGCAGTGCTCCCCACACCACAGGGAACTCTGGCTACACCTTC.

The rearrangement uses TRBV7-2 and TRBJ1-1; 9 positions agree with TRBD1. Germline CDR1 reads SGHTA; CDR2 reads FQGNSA. The CDR3 totals 14 residues. V lost 0 bases and J lost 10; bases outside the gene matches: 6. CDR3 nucleotides: TGTGCCAGCAGCTTAGCGACAGGGGGTCTCGGAGCTTTCTTT. It encodes CASSLATGGLGAFF.

This sequence joins TRBV6-5 and TRBJ2-1, with 8 positions matching TRBD2. Matching the DNA end better, TRBJ2-7 makes the J call doubtful. CDR1 is MNHEY, CDR2 SVGAGI, per germline. This CDR3 is built from 15 residues. The CDR3 here is CASSYSSGGVYEQYF. In nucleotides, the CDR3 is TGTGCCAGCAGTTACTCGTCCGGGGGGGTTTACGAGCAGTACTTC.

This sequence joins TRBV6-1 and TRBJ2-7; TRBD2 might be the D (6 bases). The V and J ends lost 6 bases and 1 base respectively, with 16 bases between them. The germline V gene has CDR1 MNHNS and CDR2 SASEGT. The CDR3 spans 15 residues. The CDR3 sequence: CASSHQRVTSYEQYF. The CDR3 region has the DNA TGTGCCAGCAGCCATCAGCGGGTTACATCCTACGAGCAGTACTTC.

This clonotype was found a few times. This chain uses TRBV24-1 with TRBJ1-6; 9 nucleotides match TRBD1. Looked up from germline, CDR1 is KGHDR and CDR2 is SFDVKD. The CDR3 extends over 18 amino acids. The chain's CDR3 is CGRKGTGPKSSYNSPLHF. Written as DNA, the CDR3 is TGTGGCCGGAAAGGGACAGGGCCTAAGAGCTCCTATAATTCACCCCTCCACTTT.

This clonotype has just a few counts. The chain recombines TRBV10-2 with TRBJ1-5, with D possibly being TRBD1 (6 bases). Germline CDR1 reads WSHSY; CDR2 reads SAAADI. The CDR3 has 15 amino acids. The ends were cut back, 6 bases at V and 9 bases at J, with 21 bases in the middle. CDR3 in amino acids: CASSKGGQGSLPQHF. The CDR3 coding sequence is TGCGCCAGCAGCAAGGGGGGCCAGGGATCACTGCCCCAGCATTTT.

This chain uses TRBV20-1 with TRBJ2-1; D uncertain. Germline V gene lookup returns CDR1 DFQATT and CDR2 SNEGSKA (reference sequence). The CDR3 length is 16 residues. V dropped 3 bases and J dropped 5 bases, with 20 bases sitting between them. The CDR3 loop is CSASYRAQWTHNEQFF. The DNA for the CDR3 is TGCAGTGCTAGCTACCGGGCCCAATGGACCCACAATGAGCAGTTCTTC.

This chain joins TRBV24-1 and TRBJ1-4, with D hard to call. The V gene lost 4 bases and the J gene lost 10 bases, with 18 bases spanning the gap. CDR3 length equals 15 residues. Germline CDR1 is KGHDR and CDR2 is SFDVKD. The CDR3 region is CATSDPTRASGKLFF. CDR3 in DNA: TGTGCCACCAGTGACCCCACTAGAGCCTCGGGAAAACTGTTTTTT.

The DNA for the CDR3 is TGTGCCAGTAGTATTATGGGACAGGGGGCCGCAGATACGCAGTATTTT. As protein: CASSIMGQGAADTQYF. The rearrangement links TRBV19 to TRBJ2-3, with 12 bases aligning to TRBD1. Germline loops: CDR1 LNHDA, CDR2 SQIVND (reference sequence). V was pared by 3 bases and J by 4 bases, with 5 bases of the junction left unmatched. The CDR3 contains 16 residues.

The rearrangement links TRBV7-9 to TRBJ2-1, with D perhaps TRBD2 (5 bases). V gave up 1 base and J gave up 0 bases, with 16 bases separating them. The germline CDR1 and CDR2 sequences are SEHNR and FQNEAQ (reference sequence). CDR3 length: 18 amino acids. The CDR3 DNA reads as TGTGCCAGCAGCTTAGGTAGGTCTAGCAGGAGCTCCTACAATGAGCAGTTCTTC. It encodes CASSLGRSSRSSYNEQFF. The full variable domain, rest sourced from reference TRBV7-9 and TRBJ2-1, is DTGVSQNPRHKITKRGQNVTFRCDPISEHNRLYWYRQTLGQGPEFLTYFQNEAQLEKSRLLSDRFSAERPKGSFSTLEIQRTEQGDSAMYLCASSLGRSSRSSYNEQFFGPGTRLTVL.

V usage is TRBV7-2 and J usage is TRBJ1-1; D is uncertain. The CDR3 runs to 18 residues. The V gene's germline CDR1 is SGHTA and CDR2 FQGNSA. The germline V and J ends were trimmed by 2 bases and 0 bases, with 19 bases remaining between them. The CDR3 reads CASSLTGSSFRMNTEAFF. For the CDR3, the DNA is TGTGCCAGCAGCTTAACTGGGTCCAGCTTCCGAATGAACACTGAAGCTTTCTTT.

In its sample, this clonotype was seen a few times. The chain combines TRBV12-3 or TRBV12-4 with TRBJ1-2; D remains unclear. The V gene lost 7 bases and the J gene lost 8 bases, with 17 bases spanning the gap. The CDR3 has 13 amino acids. The CDR3 spells CASTPALTEGYTF. The CDR3, as DNA: TGTGCCAGCACCCCGGCCCTAACCGAAGGCTACACCTTC.

The chain links TRBV5-1 to TRBJ2-3; 9 bases match TRBD1. CDR3 size: 14 residues. V gave up 0 bases and J gave up 4 bases; unmatched junction bases: 0. The germline V gene encodes CDR1 SGHRS and CDR2 YFSETQ. CDR3 DNA: TGCGCCAGCAGCTTGGGACAGGGGGCAGATACGCAGTATTTT. Translation: CASSLGQGADTQYF.

This sequence joins TRBV5-4 and TRBJ1-5; tentative D call: TRBD1 (5 bases). Germline V gene sequence: CDR1 SGHNT, CDR2 YYREEE (reference sequence). The CDR3 totals 14 residues. The ends were cut back, 0 bases at V and 5 bases at J, with 9 bases in the middle. The CDR3 loop reads CASSLEGRDQPQHF. In DNA form, the CDR3 reads TGTGCCAGCAGCTTGGAGGGGAGGGATCAGCCCCAGCATTTT.

This chain links TRBV7-9 with TRBJ2-1; 8 bases are a match to TRBD2. The V gene's germline CDR1 is SEHNR and CDR2 FQNEAQ (reference sequence). The CDR3 extends over 15 amino acids. The V gene end was trimmed by 3 bases and the J gene end by 4 bases; junction bases not matched to a gene: 5. The CDR3 reads CASSLTSGGYNEQFF. CDR3 sequence (DNA): TGTGCCAGCAGCTTGACAAGCGGGGGATACAATGAGCAGTTCTTC.

This clonotype was recorded only once. The chain employs TRBV12-3 or TRBV12-4 and TRBJ2-1; D is ambiguous. The CDR3 sequence is 12 residues long. Between the trimmed V and J ends, which lost 1 base and 9 bases, there was a span of 7 bases. The CDR3 loop reads CASSLEWSEQFF. The CDR3 DNA reads as TGTGCCAGCAGTTTAGAGTGGAGTGAGCAGTTCTTC.

This clonotype was counted between two and nine times. The chain employs TRBV2 and TRBJ2-2; tentatively, D is TRBD1 (6 bases). CDR3 length equals 14 residues. Germline V gives CDR1 SNHLY, CDR2 FYNNEI. Trimming shortened V by 6 bases and J by 5 bases, and 13 bases separated the two germline ends. The CDR3 sequence: CASSHLTGTGELFF. DNA for the CDR3: TGTGCCAGCAGCCATTTAACAGGGACCGGGGAGCTGTTTTTT.

This clonotype occurred a few times. This chain links TRBV20-1 with TRBJ2-4; TRBD1 might be the D (6 bases). Trimming pared 0 bases from V and 7 bases from J, leaving 22 bases between. The CDR3 extends over 17 amino acids. CDR1 is DFQATT and CDR2 is SNEGSKA in the germline V gene (reference sequence). DNA for the CDR3: TGCAGTGCTAGAGATCCGAAGCAGGGGCAAGGTCGGAACATTCAGTACTTC. This gives the protein CSARDPKQGQGRNIQYF.

The chain combines TRBV6-5 with TRBJ2-2; possible D gene TRBD1, 5 bases. V lost 0 bases and J 4 bases, leaving 9 bases between the germline ends. This CDR3 is 15 amino acids long. Per the germline V gene, CDR1 is MNHEY and CDR2 is SVGAGI. The CDR3 loop is CASSYSTGSTGELFF. The CDR3 nucleotides read TGTGCCAGCAGTTACTCCACAGGCTCCACCGGGGAGCTGTTTTTT.

This clonotype was seen only a few times. The chain joins TRBV7-2 to TRBJ1-2; D gene unclear. The CDR3 consists of 14 residues. The germline V and J ends were trimmed by 5 bases and 4 bases, with 14 bases remaining between them. CDR1 and CDR2 (germline): SGHTA, FQGNSA. The DNA of the CDR3 is TGTGCCAGCAGCCCTACTGAGGGAACCTATGGCTACACCTTC. Translation: CASSPTEGTYGYTF.

This clonotype has a handful of counts. This chain joins TRBV6-4 and TRBJ2-2, with no clear D. The CDR3 has 13 residues. V was shortened by 4 bases and J by 7 bases, with 10 bases between the two germline ends. The germline gives CDR1 MRHNA, CDR2 SNTAGT. Written as DNA, the CDR3 is TGTGCCAGCAGTGGGCAGGACGGCGGGGAGCTGTTTTTT. Its translation is CASSGQDGGELFF.